Listed below are T cell receptor beta chains from one sample, sequenced in a study of technical replicates of blood from several donors. Profiled with immunoSEQ multiplex PCR; TCRdb holds only in-frame clones, not every one. The table includes 95,000 or so clones, around 95% detected once. The sample comprised T cells isolated from PBMCs. The receptors originated from a human donor in good health. Both conserved end residues are part of each CDR3. The D gene is left open where the match is weak. A row's size may be missing; if present it is once, few, many or a size class.

clone size	D gene	V gene	J gene	CDR3 DNA	CDR3 protein
NA	NA	TRBV5-4	TRBJ1-1	TGTGCCAGCAGCTTTGGACAGTACACTGAAGCTTTCTTT	CASSFGQYTEAFF
NA	TRBD1	TRBV2	TRBJ1-5	TGTGCCAGCAGGGAGACAGGGCTGAGCAATCAGCCCCAGCATTTT	CASRETGLSNQPQHF
NA	TRBD2	TRBV11-3	TRBJ2-7	TGTGCCAGCAGCTTAGCGGGAGGGATCTACGAGCAGTACTTC	CASSLAGGIYEQYF
NA	TRBD1	TRBV19	TRBJ1-1	TGTGCCAGTAGTATAGATCCACAGGGGGTCGCGGCTTTCTTT	CASSIDPQGVAAFF
NA	NA	TRBV9	TRBJ1-2	TGTGCCAGCAGCGACGTGGGACTGGGAGGCTACACCTTC	CASSDVGLGGYTF
NA	NA	TRBV2	TRBJ2-7	TGTGCCAGCAGGGAAAAAGGGGGTCTCTCCTACGAGCAGTACTTC	CASREKGGLSYEQYF
NA	TRBD2	TRBV7-9	TRBJ2-7	TGTGCCAGCAGCTTAGGTCTAGCGGGAACCTACGAGCAGTACTTC	CASSLGLAGTYEQYF
NA	NA	TRBV14	TRBJ1-2	TGTGCCAGCAGCCAAGATACACGGAGTGACTACACCTTC	CASSQDTRSDYTF
NA	NA	TRBV7-6	TRBJ1-2	TGTGCCAGCAGCTTAGCTGGGGCGGAGGGCTACACCTTC	CASSLAGAEGYTF
once	TRBD2	TRBV9	TRBJ2-7	TGTGCCAGCGCCGTCGGGGGGTTATGGGACGAGCAGTACTTC	CASAVGGLWDEQYF
NA	TRBD1	TRBV7-2	TRBJ2-3	TGTGCCAGCAGCTCTACCGGGACAGCAGGGACAGATACGCAGTATTTT	CASSSTGTAGTDTQYF
NA	NA	TRBV4-3	TRBJ1-5	TGCGCCAGCAGCCAAGGACTACAGGGAGGGAATCAGCCCCAGCATTTT	CASSQGLQGGNQPQHF
NA	NA	TRBV6-5	TRBJ2-1	TGTGCCAGCAGCGAAGCGGTGTACAATGAGCAGTTCTTC	CASSEAVYNEQFF
NA	TRBD1	TRBV5-4	TRBJ1-2	TGTGCCAGCAGCTTGGTGGGGACAGGGAATGGCTACACCTTC	CASSLVGTGNGYTF
NA	TRBD2	TRBV5-4	TRBJ2-1	TGTGCCAGCAGCCTCCTCCTAGCGGGAGGGTACAATGAGCAGTTCTTC	CASSLLLAGGYNEQFF
NA	NA	TRBV11-2	TRBJ2-5	TGTGCCAGCAGCTTCGGGGAGCGGGAGACCCAGTACTTC	CASSFGERETQYF
NA	NA	TRBV7-7	TRBJ2-1	TGTGCTAGCAGCTTGAGTTACACAGACAATGAGCAGTTCTTC	CASSLSYTDNEQFF
once	TRBD1	TRBV30	TRBJ1-1	TGTGCCTGGAGCGGGACAGGGGACTCTGAAGCTTTCTTT	CAWSGTGDSEAFF
NA	NA	TRBV19	TRBJ2-7	TGTGCCAGTACCCCTGGGCAGGGCTCCTACGAGCAGTACTTC	CASTPGQGSYEQYF
NA	TRBD2	TRBV9	TRBJ2-7	TGTGCCAGCAGCGTAGCCACATCGGGGCTAGCGGGAGTGGAGCAGTACTTC	CASSVATSGLAGVEQYF
NA	TRBD1	TRBV9	TRBJ2-2	TGTGCCAGCAGCGTCATACAGGGGATCCCCGGGGAGCTGTTTTTT	CASSVIQGIPGELFF
NA	TRBD1	TRBV7-9	TRBJ1-2	TGTGCCAGCAGCTATAAACAGGGGCCAGGAGGGGATGGCTACACCTTC	CASSYKQGPGGDGYTF
NA	TRBD2	TRBV10-2	TRBJ2-2	TGCGCCAGCAGTGAGTCGAGCGGGAGGAAAGGCACCGGGGAGCTGTTTTTT	CASSESSGRKGTGELFF
NA	NA	TRBV19	TRBJ2-7	TGTGCCAGTAGTATACCGGGAGACGAGCAGTACTTC	CASSIPGDEQYF
NA	NA	TRBV11-2	TRBJ2-1	TGTGCCAGCAACCGAGGGAGCGAGCAGTTCTTC	CASNRGSEQFF
NA	NA	TRBV10-1	TRBJ2-7	TGCGCCAGCAGCACAGGGTTCGACGAGCAGTACTTC	CASSTGFDEQYF
NA	TRBD2	TRBV20-1	TRBJ2-5	TGTAGAGTGGGGGGGGGACAGACCCAGTACTTC	CRVGGGQTQYF
NA	TRBD2	TRBV10-3	TRBJ2-7	TGTGCCATCAGTGAGGCGGGAGTGACCTACGAGCAGTACTTC	CAISEAGVTYEQYF
once	NA	TRBV28	TRBJ2-3	TGTGCCAGCAGGGGGGGGCAGGTCACAGATACGCAGTATTTT	CASRGGQVTDTQYF
NA	NA	TRBV28	TRBJ1-4	TGTGCCAGCAGTCCGCCATACAGTGGGGCGGTCGGATTAACTAATGAAAAACTGTTTTTT	CASSPPYSGAVGLTNEKLFF
NA	NA	TRBV4-1	TRBJ1-4	TGCGCCAGCGCCTACATCAGGGGCCCCGCAACTAATGAAAAACTGTTTTTT	CASAYIRGPATNEKLFF
NA	TRBD1	TRBV5-6	TRBJ1-1	TGTGCCAGCAGCAGGGACAGGGTCGCCACTGAAGCTTTCTTT	CASSRDRVATEAFF
NA	TRBD1	TRBV2	TRBJ2-4	TGTGCCACCTTTTTAACACAGGGGCGGAACATTCAGTACTTC	CATFLTQGRNIQYF
NA	TRBD2	TRBV19	TRBJ2-7	TGTGCCAGTACCGGGACTAGCAGATACGAGCAGTACTTC	CASTGTSRYEQYF
NA	NA	TRBV28	TRBJ1-3	TGTGCCAGCATCATGGGAGGGTCTGGAAACACCATATATTTT	CASIMGGSGNTIYF
NA	TRBD2	TRBV4-1	TRBJ2-1	TGCGCCAGCAGCCAAAACATAAAGACTAGCGGGAGGGGTAATGAGCAGTTCTTC	CASSQNIKTSGRGNEQFF
NA	TRBD2	TRBV7-9	TRBJ2-1	TGTGCCAGCAGTTTGGCGGGAGGCCAGGTGGGTGAGCAGTTCTTC	CASSLAGGQVGEQFF
NA	TRBD1	TRBV9	TRBJ2-1	TGTGCCAGCAGCGTAGGAGACAGGGGCTACAATGAGCAGTTCTTC	CASSVGDRGYNEQFF
NA	NA	TRBV19	TRBJ1-2	TGTGCCAGTACCCTCAGGGGCGGCAAGACTAACTATGGCTACACCTTC	CASTLRGGKTNYGYTF
NA	NA	TRBV9	TRBJ2-1	TGTGCCAGCAGCGTAGTAGGGAGCTCCTACAATGAGCAGTTCTTC	CASSVVGSSYNEQFF